Presented here are 9 T cell receptor beta chains from one specimen sequenced in a study of post-analysis software for immune sequencing data. Study-wide results and limits: Among five TRBV segments more frequent in patients than controls were TRBV5-6, TRBV5-1 and TRBV20-1.

Antigens for these TCRs are unknown. Unique molecular identifiers were present in the TCR beta cDNA libraries. From the PCR reads, TCRdb called clonotypes with MiXCR, one entry per CDR3 protein. The table records 750,000 to 950,000 distinct CDR3 sequences, about 57% of them present only once. Sample: blood. The receptors derive from a girl under 18 with multiple sclerosis.

The CDR3 nucleotides are TGCGCCAGCAGCTTGGACAGATCGCCCCCAGATACGCAGTATTTT. It codes for CASSLDRSPPDTQYF. This chain uses TRBV5-1 with TRBJ2-3; D gene ambiguous. There are 15 residues in the CDR3. Trimming shortened V by 0 bases and J by 4 bases, and 12 bases separated the two germline ends. Germline V gene sequence: CDR1 SGHRS, CDR2 YFSETQ.

In its sample, this clonotype was seen many times. V usage is TRBV7-3 and J usage is TRBJ2-5; D not resolved. V was clipped by 2 bases and J by 5 bases, with 9 bases between them. In germline, CDR1 is SGHTA, CDR2 FQGTGA. CDR3 length: 13 residues. CDR3 region: CASSLGLRETQYF. The CDR3 region has the DNA TGTGCCAGCAGCTTAGGGTTGAGGGAGACCCAGTACTTC.

This clonotype has just a few counts. The chain has TRBV11-1 and TRBJ2-3; perhaps TRBD2 as D (5 bases). This CDR3 is built from 13 residues. Germline CDR1 and CDR2: SGHAT and FQDESV (reference sequence). The V and J ends lost 6 bases and 2 bases respectively, with 9 bases between them. DNA for the CDR3: TGTGCCAGCAGACCCCGGGACACAGATACGCAGTATTTT. Its translation is CASRPRDTDTQYF.

The V call is TRBV14, the J call TRBJ2-7; D unresolved. The CDR3 is 14 amino acids. V dropped 1 base and J dropped 0 bases, with 7 bases sitting between them. Germline CDR1 and CDR2: SGHDN and FVKESK. The CDR3 sequence is CASSQGSLSYEQYF. CDR3 bases: TGTGCCAGCAGCCAAGGCAGTCTCTCCTACGAGCAGTACTTC.

A remark on this clonotype: A much larger clone lies a single base off, so this may be a read error. The DNA for the CDR3 is TGTGCCACCAGGAGTGCATTCTACGAGCAGTACTTC. Protein sequence: CATRSAFYEQYF. The chain recombines TRBV10-3 with TRBJ2-5, with unresolved D. The DNA matches TRBJ2-7 better at its end, which makes the J call doubtful. The germline V gene encodes CDR1 ENHRY and CDR2 SYGVKD. CDR3 length: 12 residues.

J is TRBJ2-1 and V is TRBV7-3, with TRBD2 identical over 8 bases. The length of the CDR3 is 16 residues. Trimming took 8 bases from V and 5 from J; bases not matched to a gene: 14. From germline, CDR1 is SGHTA and CDR2 FQGTGA. The CDR3: CASALTGGALNNEQFF. In DNA form, the CDR3 reads TGTGCCAGCGCACTAACGGGGGGGGCCTTAAACAATGAGCAGTTCTTC.

The chain has TRBV2 and TRBJ2-2, with 9 bases that match TRBD1. V was clipped by 4 bases and J by 0 bases; unmatched bases: 0. Looked up from germline, CDR1 is SNHLY and CDR2 is FYNNEI. The CDR3 loop spans 15 amino acids. Written as DNA, the CDR3 is TGTGCCAGCAGTGGACAGGGGGCGAACACCGGGGAGCTGTTTTTT. The encoded protein is CASSGQGANTGELFF. Full variable domain (outside the CDR3, taken from reference TRBV2 and TRBJ2-2): EPEVTQTPSHQVTQMGQEVILRCVPISNHLYFYWYRQILGQKVEFLVSFYNNEISEKSEIFDDQFSVERPDGSNFTLKIRSTKLEDSAMYFCASSGQGANTGELFFGEGSRLTVL.

The CDR3, as DNA: TGTGCCAGCAGCTTCCCACTAGGGACTAGCAAACAATGGGAGAACATTCAGTACTTC. As protein: CASSFPLGTSKQWENIQYF. The chain combines TRBV7-2 with TRBJ2-4; 9 bases match TRBD2. Germline assignment: CDR1 SGHTA and CDR2 FQGNSA. The CDR3 is 19 residues long. V lost 3 bases and J lost 7; bases outside the gene matches: 19. The full variable domain, its missing parts supplied by reference TRBV7-2 and TRBJ2-4, is GAGVSQSPSNKVTEKGKDVELRCDPISGHTALYWYRQSLGQGLEFLIYFQGNSAPDKSGLPSDRFSAERTGGSVSTLTIQRTQQEDSAVYLCASSFPLGTSKQWENIQYFGAGTRLSVL.

This chain connects TRBV5-6 to TRBJ1-2; 9 bases align to TRBD1. Unmatched junction bases numbered 8, after V lost 4 bases and J lost 4 bases. There are 15 residues in the CDR3. The germline gives CDR1 SGHDT, CDR2 YYEEEE. Here the CDR3 reads CASSPRDRDLYGYTF. CDR3 in DNA: TGTGCCAGCAGCCCCCGGGACAGGGATCTCTATGGCTACACCTTC.